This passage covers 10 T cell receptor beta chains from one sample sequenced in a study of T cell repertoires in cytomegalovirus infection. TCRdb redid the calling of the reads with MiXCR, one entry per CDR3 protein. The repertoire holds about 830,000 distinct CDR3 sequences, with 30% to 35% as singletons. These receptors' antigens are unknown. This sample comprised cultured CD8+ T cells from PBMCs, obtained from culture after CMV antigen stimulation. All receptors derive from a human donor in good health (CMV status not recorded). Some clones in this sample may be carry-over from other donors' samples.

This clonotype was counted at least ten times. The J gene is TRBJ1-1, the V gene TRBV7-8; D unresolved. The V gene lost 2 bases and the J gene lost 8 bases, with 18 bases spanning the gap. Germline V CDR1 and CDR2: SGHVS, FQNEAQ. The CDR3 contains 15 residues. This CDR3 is CASSLSRSSLGEAFF. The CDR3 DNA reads TGTGCCAGCAGCTTAAGTCGGTCGTCTCTGGGGGAAGCTTTCTTT.

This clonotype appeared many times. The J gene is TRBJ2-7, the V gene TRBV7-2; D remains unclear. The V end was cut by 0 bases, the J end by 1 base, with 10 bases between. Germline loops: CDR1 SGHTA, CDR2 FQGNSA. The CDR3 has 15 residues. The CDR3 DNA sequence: TGTGCCAGCAGCTTAGCGACGGTGGGTTCCTACGAGCAGTACGTC. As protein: CASSLATVGSYEQYV.

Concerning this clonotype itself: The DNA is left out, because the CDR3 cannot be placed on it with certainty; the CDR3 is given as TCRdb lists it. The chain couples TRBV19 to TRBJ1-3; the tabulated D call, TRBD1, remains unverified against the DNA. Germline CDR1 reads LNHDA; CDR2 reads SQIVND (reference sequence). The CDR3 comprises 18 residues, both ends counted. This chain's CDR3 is CVSFGAGTGIHSGNTIYF.

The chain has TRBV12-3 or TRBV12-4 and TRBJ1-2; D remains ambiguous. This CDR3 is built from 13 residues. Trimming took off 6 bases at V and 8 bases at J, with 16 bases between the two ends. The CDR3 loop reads CASSPGPTLGYTF. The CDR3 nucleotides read TGTGCCAGCAGCCCCGGCCCGACCCTCGGCTACACCTTC.

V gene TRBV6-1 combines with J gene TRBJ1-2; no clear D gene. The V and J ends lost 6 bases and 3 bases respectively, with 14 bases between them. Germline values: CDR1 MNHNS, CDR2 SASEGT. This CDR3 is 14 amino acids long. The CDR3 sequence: CASRTTEGHYGYTF. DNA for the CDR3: TGTGCCAGCAGAACGACTGAAGGTCACTATGGCTACACCTTC.

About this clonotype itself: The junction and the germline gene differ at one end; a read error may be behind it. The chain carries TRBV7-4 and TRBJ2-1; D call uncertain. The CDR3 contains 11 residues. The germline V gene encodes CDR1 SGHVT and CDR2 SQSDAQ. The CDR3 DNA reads TGTGTCAGCAGCATTGGTACTGAGCAGTTCTTC. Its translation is CVSSIGTEQFF.

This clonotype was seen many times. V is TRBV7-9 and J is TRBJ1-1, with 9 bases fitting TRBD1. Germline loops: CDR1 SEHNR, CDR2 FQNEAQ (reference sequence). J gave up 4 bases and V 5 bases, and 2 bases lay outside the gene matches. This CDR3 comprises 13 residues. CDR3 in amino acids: CASSATGGTEAFF. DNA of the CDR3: TGTGCCAGCAGCGCGACAGGGGGCACTGAAGCTTTCTTT.

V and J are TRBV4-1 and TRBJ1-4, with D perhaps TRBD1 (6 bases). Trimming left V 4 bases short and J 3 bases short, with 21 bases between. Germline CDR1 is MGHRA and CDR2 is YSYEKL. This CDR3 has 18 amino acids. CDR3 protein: CASSPEGGGIAANEKLFF. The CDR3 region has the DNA TGCGCCAGCAGCCCGGAAGGTGGGGGCATCGCAGCTAATGAAAAACTGTTTTTT.

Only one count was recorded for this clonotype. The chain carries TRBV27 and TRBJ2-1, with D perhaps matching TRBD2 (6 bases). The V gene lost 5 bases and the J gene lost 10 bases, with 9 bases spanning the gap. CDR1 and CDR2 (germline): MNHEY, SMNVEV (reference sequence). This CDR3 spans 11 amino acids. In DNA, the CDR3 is TGTGCCAGCAGTGCAGGGAGGGAGCAGTTCTTC. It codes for CASSAGREQFF.

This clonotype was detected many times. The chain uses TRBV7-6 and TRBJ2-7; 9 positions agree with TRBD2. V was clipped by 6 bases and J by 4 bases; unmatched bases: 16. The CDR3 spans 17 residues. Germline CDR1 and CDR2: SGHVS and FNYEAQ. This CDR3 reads CASRITTPAGGQYEQYF. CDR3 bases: TGTGCCAGCAGGATCACAACCCCAGCGGGGGGCCAATACGAGCAGTACTTC.